The source of this TCR beta chain is a study of blood T cell repertoires in COVID-19. Across the whole study: Both acute and convalescent COVID-19 samples were obtained from the United States, Italy and Spain. The cDNA or gDNA used as material had been derived from T cells, B-cell-depleted T cells, or PBMCs.

The CDR3 has 14 amino acids. Germline lookup yields CDR1 SGHKS and CDR2 YYEKEE (reference sequence). V shed 0 bases and J shed 3 bases, with 7 bases lying between them. Authors' processing steps: By means of reference gene primer amplification, nucleated cell counts were estimated. Clones were sequenced by immunoSEQ multiplex PCR, and TCRdb holds only the in-frame ones, with some missing. V, J and clone size were drawn from that table, and D and trimming were deduced from the DNA. The sample includes about 190,000 clones, roughly 85% of them seen just once. This sequence originates from a woman aged 25 to 39 with acute or convalescent COVID-19. The chain has TRBV5-5 and TRBJ1-3; D remains unclear. Source material: peripheral blood. The CDR3 reads CASSLGLNGNTIYF. Written as DNA, the CDR3 is TGTGCCAGCAGCTTGGGACTTAATGGAAACACCATATATTTT.